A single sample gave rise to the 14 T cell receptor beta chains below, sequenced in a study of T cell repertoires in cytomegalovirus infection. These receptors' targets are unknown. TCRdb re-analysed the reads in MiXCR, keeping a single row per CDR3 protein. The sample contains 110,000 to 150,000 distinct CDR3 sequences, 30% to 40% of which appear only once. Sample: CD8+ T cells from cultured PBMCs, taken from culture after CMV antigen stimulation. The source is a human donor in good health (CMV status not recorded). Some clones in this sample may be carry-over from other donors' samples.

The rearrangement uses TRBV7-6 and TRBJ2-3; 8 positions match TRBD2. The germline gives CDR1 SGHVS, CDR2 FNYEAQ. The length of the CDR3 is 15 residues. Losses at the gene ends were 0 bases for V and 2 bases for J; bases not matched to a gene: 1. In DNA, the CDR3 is TGTGCCAGCAGCTTAGCTAGCGGGGCCACAGATACGCAGTATTTT. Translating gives CASSLASGATDTQYF.

CDR3 in amino acids: CASKTVNSPLHF. The CDR3 DNA sequence: TGTGCCAGCAAGACCGTGAATTCACCCCTCCACTTT. V gene TRBV11-2 combines with J gene TRBJ1-6; D is uncertain. The CDR3 is 12 residues long. Trimming took off 7 bases at V and 7 bases at J, with 8 bases between the two ends. Germline V gene sequence: CDR1 SGHAT, CDR2 FQNNGV.

CDR3 coding DNA: TGTGCCAGCAGCTCCGGAGTGTGGACTGAAGCTTTCTTT. This codes for CASSSGVWTEAFF. The genes are TRBV12-3 or TRBV12-4 and TRBJ1-1; unclear D gene. The V gene lost 6 bases and the J gene lost 5 bases, with 13 bases spanning the gap. This CDR3 comprises 13 residues.

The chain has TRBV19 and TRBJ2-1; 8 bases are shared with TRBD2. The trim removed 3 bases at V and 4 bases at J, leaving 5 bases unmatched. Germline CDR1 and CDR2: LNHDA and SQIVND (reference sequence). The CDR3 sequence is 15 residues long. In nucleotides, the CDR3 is TGTGCCAGTAGTATTGGACTAGCAACGTACAATGAGCAGTTCTTC. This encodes CASSIGLATYNEQFF.

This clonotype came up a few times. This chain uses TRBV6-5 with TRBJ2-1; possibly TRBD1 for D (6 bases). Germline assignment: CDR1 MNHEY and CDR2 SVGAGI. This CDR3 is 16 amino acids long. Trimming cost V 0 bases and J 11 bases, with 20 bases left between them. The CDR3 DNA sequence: TGTGCCAGCAGTTACTCGAAGAGGACAGCAAGGGGAAAGCAGTTCTTC. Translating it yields CASSYSKRTARGKQFF.

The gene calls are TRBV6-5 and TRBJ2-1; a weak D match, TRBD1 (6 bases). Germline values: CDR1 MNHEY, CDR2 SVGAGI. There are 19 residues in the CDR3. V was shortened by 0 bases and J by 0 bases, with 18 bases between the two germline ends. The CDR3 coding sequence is TGTGCCAGCAGTTACTCGTACGCCCCCAGGGGTGGCTCCTACAATGAGCAGTTCTTC. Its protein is CASSYSYAPRGGSYNEQFF.

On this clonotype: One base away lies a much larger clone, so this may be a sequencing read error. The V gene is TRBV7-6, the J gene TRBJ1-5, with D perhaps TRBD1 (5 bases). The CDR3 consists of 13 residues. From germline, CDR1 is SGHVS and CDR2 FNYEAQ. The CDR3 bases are TGTGCCAGCAACTTAGCGGGGGAGGTGGCCCAGCATTTT. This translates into CASNLAGEVAQHF.

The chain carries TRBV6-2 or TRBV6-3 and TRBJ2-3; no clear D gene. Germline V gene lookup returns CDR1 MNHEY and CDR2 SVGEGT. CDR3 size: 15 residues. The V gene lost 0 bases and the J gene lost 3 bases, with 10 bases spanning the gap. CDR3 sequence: CASSYSSVATDTQYF. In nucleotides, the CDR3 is TGTGCCAGCAGTTACTCGAGCGTCGCGACAGATACGCAGTATTTT.

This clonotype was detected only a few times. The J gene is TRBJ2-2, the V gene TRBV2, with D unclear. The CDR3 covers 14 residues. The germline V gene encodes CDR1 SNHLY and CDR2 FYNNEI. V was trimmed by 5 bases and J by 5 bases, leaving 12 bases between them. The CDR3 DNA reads TGTGCCAGCAGTTTAATGATGGGAACCGGGGAGCTGTTTTTT. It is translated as CASSLMMGTGELFF.

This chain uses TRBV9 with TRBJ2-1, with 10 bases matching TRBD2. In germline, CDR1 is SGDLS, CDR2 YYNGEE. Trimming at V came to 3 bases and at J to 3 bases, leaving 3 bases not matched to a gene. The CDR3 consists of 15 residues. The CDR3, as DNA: TGTGCCAGCAGCGCTAGCGGGGGAGTCTACAATGAGCAGTTCTTC. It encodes CASSASGGVYNEQFF.

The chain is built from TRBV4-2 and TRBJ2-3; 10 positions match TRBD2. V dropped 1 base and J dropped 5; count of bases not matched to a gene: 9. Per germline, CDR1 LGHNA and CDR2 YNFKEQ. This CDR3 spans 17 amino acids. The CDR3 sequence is CASSQAGAGGPQDTQYF. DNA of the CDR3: TGTGCCAGCAGCCAAGCCGGAGCGGGGGGGCCTCAAGATACGCAGTATTTT.

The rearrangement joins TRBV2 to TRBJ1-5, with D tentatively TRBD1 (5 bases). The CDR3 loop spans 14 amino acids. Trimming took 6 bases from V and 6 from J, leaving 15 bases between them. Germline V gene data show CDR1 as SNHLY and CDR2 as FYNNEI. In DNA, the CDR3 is TGTGCCAGCAGCGCGACAGCTCTTAGTCAGCCCCAGCATTTT. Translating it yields CASSATALSQPQHF. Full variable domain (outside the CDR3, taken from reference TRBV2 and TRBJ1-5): EPEVTQTPSHQVTQMGQEVILRCVPISNHLYFYWYRQILGQKVEFLVSFYNNEISEKSEIFDDQFSVERPDGSNFTLKIRSTKLEDSAMYFCASSATALSQPQHFGDGTRLSIL.

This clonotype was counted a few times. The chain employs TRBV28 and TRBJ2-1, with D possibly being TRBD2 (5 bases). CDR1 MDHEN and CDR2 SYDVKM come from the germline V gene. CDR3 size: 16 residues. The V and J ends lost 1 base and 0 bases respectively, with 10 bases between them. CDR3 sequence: CASSLLSSSSYNEQFF. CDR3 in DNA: TGTGCCAGCAGTTTATTGTCTAGCAGCTCCTACAATGAGCAGTTCTTC.

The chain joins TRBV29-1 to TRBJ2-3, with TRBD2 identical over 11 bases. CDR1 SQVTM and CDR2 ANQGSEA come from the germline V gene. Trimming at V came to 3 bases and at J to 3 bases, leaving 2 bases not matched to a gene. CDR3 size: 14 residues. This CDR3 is CSVEGTSGTDTQYF. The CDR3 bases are TGCAGCGTTGAGGGGACTAGCGGAACAGATACGCAGTATTTT.